The rows below give T cell receptor beta chains drawn from one sample of a study of cytomegalovirus exposure and HLA in healthy donors. TCRdb keeps only in-frame clones here, not all; method: immunoSEQ multiplex PCR. The data contain 60,000 to 75,000 clones, 55% to 70% of them singletons. The sequenced material came from PBMCs. Receptors originate from a woman aged 50 to 60 in good health and CMV-seronegative. Both conserved end residues are part of each CDR3. D genes are given only for firm matches. Clone size is shown for a subset of rows, as once, few, many or a class of expanded clone.

d_call j_call cdr3_length v_call clone_size cdr3_aa cdr3_nt
TRBD1 TRBJ1-1 14 TRBV11-2 . CASRGQGAHTEAFF TGTGCCAGCAGGGGACAGGGGGCACACACTGAAGCTTTCTTT
. TRBJ1-1 17 TRBV7-9 . CASSLGEVYDMNTEAFF TGTGCCAGCAGCTTAGGTGAGGTCTATGATATGAACACTGAAGCTTTCTTT
. TRBJ2-5 13 TRBV5-1 once CASSLRERETQYF TGCGCCAGCAGCTTAAGGGAGCGAGAGACCCAGTACTTC
. TRBJ1-4 15 TRBV5-1 . CASSLEGAENEKLFF TGCGCCAGCAGCTTGGAAGGGGCGGAGAATGAAAAACTGTTTTTT
. TRBJ2-1 15 TRBV27 . CASNRGVGSYNEQFF TGTGCCAGCAACCGGGGAGTCGGCTCCTACAATGAGCAGTTCTTC
. TRBJ2-7 15 TRBV5-4 few CASSLTRSGSYEQYF TGTGCCAGCAGCTTGACTAGGTCAGGCTCCTACGAGCAGTACTTC
. TRBJ2-1 11 TRBV6-6 few CASSPTGSEFF TGTGCCAGCAGTCCCACAGGGTCGGAGTTCTTC
TRBD2 TRBJ2-1 15 TRBV13 . CASSLGPGTSDEQFF TGTGCCAGCAGCTTAGGCCCGGGGACTAGCGATGAGCAGTTCTTC
. TRBJ1-1 13 TRBV2 . CASSGQAYTEAFF TGTGCCAGCAGTGGTCAGGCCTACACTGAAGCTTTCTTT
TRBD1 TRBJ1-1 13 TRBV30 . CAKDRGVNTEAFF TGTGCCAAGGACAGGGGGGTGAACACTGAAGCTTTCTTT
TRBD2 TRBJ2-1 15 TRBV7-2 . CASSRRTSGSDEQFF TGTGCCAGCAGCCGTCGGACTAGCGGGAGCGATGAGCAGTTCTTC
. TRBJ1-1 14 TRBV15 . CATLSDRMNTEAFF TGTGCCACCCTGAGCGACAGAATGAACACTGAAGCTTTCTTT
TRBD1 TRBJ2-7 14 TRBV5-4 . CASVKTGGSYEQYF TGTGCCAGCGTAAAGACAGGGGGCTCCTACGAGCAGTACTTC
. TRBJ2-3 14 TRBV19 . CASSPREGTDTQYF TGTGCCAGTAGTCCGAGGGAAGGCACAGATACGCAGTATTTT
. TRBJ1-5 14 TRBV6-5 . CASSAREVNQPQHF TGTGCCAGCAGTGCTAGGGAGGTCAATCAGCCCCAGCATTTT
. TRBJ1-5 16 TRBV28 . CASSDPAAMSNQPQHF TGTGCCAGCAGTGACCCGGCGGCAATGAGCAATCAGCCCCAGCATTTT
. TRBJ1-2 13 TRBV2 . CASSLGIGDGYTF TGTGCCAGCAGCCTAGGGATCGGGGATGGCTACACCTTC
TRBD2 TRBJ2-3 16 TRBV5-1 . CASSFLAGYSTDTQYF TGCGCCAGCAGCTTCCTAGCGGGATACTCCACAGATACGCAGTATTTT
TRBD2 TRBJ2-7 16 TRBV6-6 . CASSGTSGRVIHEQYF TGTGCCAGTTCCGGGACTAGCGGGAGGGTTATCCACGAGCAGTACTTC
TRBD2 TRBJ2-1 19 TRBV9 . CASSVGAHSSGRAYNEQFF TGTGCCAGCAGCGTAGGGGCCCATTCTAGCGGGAGGGCCTACAATGAGCAGTTCTTC
TRBD1 TRBJ1-4 16 TRBV28 few CASSKAGQGTNEKLFF TGTGCCAGCAGTAAGGCGGGACAGGGCACTAATGAAAAACTGTTTTTT
TRBD1 TRBJ1-5 13 TRBV5-6 . CASSRDREQPQHF TGTGCCAGCAGCCGAGACAGGGAGCAGCCCCAGCATTTT
. TRBJ2-1 14 TRBV5-1 . CASSLNGIDNEQFF TGCGCCAGCAGCTTGAACGGGATAGACAATGAGCAGTTCTTC
TRBD2 TRBJ2-7 14 TRBV25-1 . CASSEGGSPHEQYF TGTGCCAGCAGTGAGGGCGGGAGCCCCCACGAGCAGTACTTC
TRBD1 TRBJ1-5 14 TRBV6-5 few CASSNRGTPEPQHF TGTGCCAGCAGTAACAGGGGTACCCCGGAGCCCCAGCATTTT